The T cell receptor (beta chain) under discussion was sequenced for a study of T cells in Graves' hyperthyroidism and ophthalmopathy. Ophthalmopathy patients had moderate-to-severe active disease, CAS ≥3, NOSPECS ≥4, and disease duration under 3 months. Lactation, pregnancy, other autoimmune disease or uncontrolled infection excluded patients. Extraction of PBMCs used roughly 9.6 ml of fresh peripheral blood. This clonotype came up a few times. TCR beta CDR3 region amplification was performed from RNA transcripts. The TCR CDR3 first-round RT-PCR relied on the HTBI primer set. Using its own MiXCR run on the multiplex PCR reads, TCRdb lists one record per CDR3 protein. The profile shows about 530,000 distinct CDR3 sequences, approximately 17% of them singletons. Germline CDR1 reads MNHEY; CDR2 reads SMNVEV (reference sequence). The CDR3 extends over 12 amino acids. V was cut by 3 bases and J by 7 bases, with 4 bases left in between.

The chain recombines TRBV27 with TRBJ1-6; D not resolved. The receptor was derived from a woman under 30 with Graves' ophthalmopathy. The sequenced material came from blood. The CDR3 loop reads CASSLTNSPLHF. The CDR3, as DNA: TGTGCCAGCAGTTTGACCAATTCACCCCTCCACTTT.